These 28 T cell receptor beta chains were sequenced from one sample in a study of graft-versus-host responses after intestinal transplantation. Using immunoSEQ multiplex PCR, the repertoire was profiled, and TCRdb retains in-frame clones only, with some absent. The table records about 14,000 clones, 35% of them present only once. The authors seeded roughly 200,000 CFSE-labeled responder cells together with roughly 200,000 irradiated stimulator cells tagged with violet dye. The input for sequencing was alloreactive CD8+ T cells from a mixed lymphocyte reaction culture, taken before intestinal transplant. Sample subset: CFSE-low proliferating T cells sorted from roughly six-day pre-transplant mixed lymphocyte reaction (GvH or HvG direction). The receptors stem from a human patient who received an intestinal transplant.

This clone showed up just a few times. V is TRBV4-1 and J is TRBJ2-2; D tentatively fits TRBD1 or TRBD2 (6 bases each). The ends were cut back, 1 base at V and 6 bases at J, with 21 bases in the middle. The V gene's germline CDR1 is MGHRA and CDR2 YSYEKL. There are 18 residues in the CDR3. The CDR3 sequence is CASSQGLGGTTSAGELFF. The CDR3 DNA sequence: TGCGCCAGCAGCCAAGGGTTGGGGGGCACGACATCGGCCGGGGAGCTGTTTTTT.

This clone was counted only a few times. This chain uses TRBV7-9 with TRBJ1-1; a possible D gene is TRBD1 (6 bases). CDR1 and CDR2 (germline): SEHNR, FQNEAQ (reference sequence). Trimming pared 10 bases from V and 2 bases from J, leaving 17 bases between. CDR3 length equals 14 residues. CDR3 protein: CATAGRDTNTEAFF. The CDR3 bases are TGTGCCACCGCAGGGAGGGACACAAACACTGAAGCTTTCTTT.

This chain links TRBV9 with TRBJ1-3; D unclear. The V end lost 4 bases, the J end lost 4 bases, and 6 bases lay between the germline ends. CDR3 length equals 12 residues. Germline CDR1 is SGDLS and CDR2 is YYNGEE. CDR3 in amino acids: CASSPPGNTIYF. For the CDR3, the DNA is TGTGCCAGCAGCCCCCCCGGAAACACCATATATTTT.

This sequence joins TRBV27 and TRBJ2-2; TRBD1 aligns across 10 bases. This CDR3 region has 15 residues. The V segment lost 5 bases and the J segment 5 bases; nucleotides outside the gene matches: 5. Germline V lookup: CDR1 MNHEY, CDR2 SMNVEV (reference sequence). DNA of the CDR3: TGTGCCAGCAGTCCCTGGACAGGGGGGACCGGGGAGCTGTTTTTT. Encoded protein: CASSPWTGGTGELFF.

The chain is built from TRBV4-2 and TRBJ1-1; D remains ambiguous. Trimming pared 0 bases from V and 0 bases from J, leaving 5 bases between. The CDR3 covers 14 residues. The germline V gene has CDR1 LGHNA and CDR2 YNFKEQ. CDR3 sequence reads: CASSQDLLNTEAFF. The CDR3, as DNA: TGTGCCAGCAGCCAAGACTTATTGAACACTGAAGCTTTCTTT.

The chain joins TRBV6-5 to TRBJ2-5; 7 bases are shared with TRBD1. V shed 1 base, J shed 10 bases, and the junction held 3 bases outside the gene matches. The germline gives CDR1 MNHEY, CDR2 SVGAGI. CDR3 length equals 12 residues. In DNA form, the CDR3 reads TGTGCCAGCAGTTACTTAGGGGGCGACCAGTACTTC. Encoded protein: CASSYLGGDQYF.

V usage is TRBV6-1 and J usage is TRBJ1-5; TRBD1 is a possible D gene (5 bases). The germline V and J ends were trimmed by 7 bases and 7 bases, with 11 bases remaining between them. CDR1 MNHNS and CDR2 SASEGT come from the germline V gene. This CDR3 is 12 amino acids long. The CDR3 DNA reads as TGTGCCAGCACCTCCGGGGGGCAGCCCCAGCATTTT. This sequence encodes CASTSGGQPQHF.

The chain couples TRBV7-9 to TRBJ2-1; no clear D. Germline V gene data show CDR1 as SEHNR and CDR2 as FQNEAQ (reference sequence). The CDR3 has 13 residues. Trimming removed 2 bases at V and 8 bases at J, with 10 bases between. Here the CDR3 reads CASSLSNFHEQFF. The CDR3 DNA reads as TGTGCCAGCAGCTTATCTAATTTCCATGAGCAGTTCTTC.

The chain uses TRBV5-1 and TRBJ2-5; D is unclear. Germline V CDR1 and CDR2: SGHRS, YFSETQ. Trimming shortened V by 3 bases and J by 4 bases, and 16 bases separated the two germline ends. The CDR3 is 15 amino acids. Here the CDR3 reads CASSYLDLVGETQYF. The CDR3 nucleotides are TGCGCCAGCAGCTATCTGGATTTGGTGGGAGAGACCCAGTACTTC.

This clone has just a few counts. The chain uses TRBV27 and TRBJ2-7; 11 bases fit TRBD2. Trimming removed 2 bases from V and 4 bases from J; junction bases left unmatched: 10. The CDR3 contains 17 residues. Germline V CDR1 and CDR2: MNHEY, SMNVEV (reference sequence). In nucleotides, the CDR3 is TGTGCCAGCAGTTTAAGGACGCTAGCGGGGGGAGTTTACGAGCAGTACTTC. Its translation: CASSLRTLAGGVYEQYF.

The rearrangement uses TRBV4-2 and TRBJ2-5, with TRBD2 identical over 7 bases. CDR1 and CDR2 (germline): LGHNA, YNFKEQ. The CDR3 runs to 15 residues. The V segment lost 0 bases and the J segment 4 bases; nucleotides outside the gene matches: 5. The CDR3 protein is CASSQDPGLIETQYF. The CDR3 coding sequence is TGTGCCAGCAGCCAAGATCCGGGACTAATAGAGACCCAGTACTTC.

In this sample, this clone turned up a few times. The chain recombines TRBV7-9 with TRBJ2-2; 8 nucleotides agree with TRBD1. CDR3 length: 15 amino acids. Looked up from germline, CDR1 is SEHNR and CDR2 is FQNEAQ (reference sequence). Trimming removed 8 bases from V and 6 bases from J; junction bases left unmatched: 11. The CDR3 spells CASSKGQAAPGELFF. The DNA of the CDR3 is TGTGCCAGCTCGAAGGGACAGGCGGCGCCCGGGGAGCTGTTTTTT.

This clone showed up just a few times. The chain uses TRBV5-5 and TRBJ1-2; D is possibly TRBD1 (5 bases). The CDR3 is 14 residues long. V lost 0 bases, J lost 3 bases, and 9 bases lay in between. The germline gives CDR1 SGHKS, CDR2 YYEKEE (reference sequence). CDR3 sequence: CASSLGGDYYGYTF. DNA of the CDR3: TGTGCCAGCAGCTTGGGAGGGGACTACTATGGCTACACCTTC.

This clone has a handful of counts. This chain links TRBV6-5 with TRBJ2-5, with 7 bases matching TRBD2. This CDR3 is built from 14 residues. The germline CDR1 and CDR2 sequences are MNHEY and SVGAGI. J gave up 5 bases and V 4 bases, and 7 bases lay outside the gene matches. CDR3 protein: CASSFGLGGETQYF. The CDR3 DNA reads as TGTGCCAGCAGTTTCGGACTAGGCGGGGAGACCCAGTACTTC.

The chain links TRBV6-1 to TRBJ2-5, with TRBD2 identical over 8 bases. Per germline, CDR1 MNHNS and CDR2 SASEGT. V lost 5 bases, J lost 4 bases, and 9 bases stayed unmatched. This CDR3 comprises 15 residues. The CDR3 loop is CASSLTGTSGETQYF. CDR3 bases: TGTGCCAGCAGTCTAACCGGGACTAGTGGAGAGACCCAGTACTTC.

The chain has TRBV7-9 and TRBJ2-5, with D perhaps being TRBD1 or TRBD2 (6 bases each). The CDR3 sequence is 15 residues long. The germline V and J ends were trimmed by 5 bases and 1 base, with 14 bases remaining between them. Germline-derived CDR1 and CDR2 are SEHNR and FQNEAQ (reference sequence). The CDR3 loop reads CASSQYPGAQETQYF. The CDR3 DNA sequence: TGTGCCAGCAGCCAATACCCGGGGGCCCAAGAGACCCAGTACTTC.

This rearrangement joins TRBV13 to TRBJ1-1; no clear D gene. Looked up from germline, CDR1 is PRHDT and CDR2 is FYEKMQ (reference sequence). There are 18 residues in the CDR3. Trimming stripped 5 bases from V and 2 bases from J, with 24 bases between. The CDR3 DNA follows: TGTGCCAGCAGCCTCCAGACGTACAAGACACCTGCAAACACTGAAGCTTTCTTT. Protein: CASSLQTYKTPANTEAFF.

V usage is TRBV6-1 and J usage is TRBJ2-5; 9 nucleotides agree with TRBD2. This CDR3 is built from 24 residues. V trimming: 1 base; J trimming: 0 bases; junction bases outside the gene matches: 27. Germline V lookup: CDR1 MNHNS, CDR2 SASEGT. This CDR3 is CASSEDPNGVRIAGAWLYQETQYF. DNA for the CDR3: TGTGCCAGCAGTGAAGACCCTAATGGGGTTCGCATAGCGGGGGCCTGGTTGTACCAAGAGACCCAGTACTTC.

The CDR3 spells CASSLGGSSYEQYF. The CDR3 DNA follows: TGTGCCAGCAGCCTTGGCGGGAGCTCCTACGAGCAGTACTTC. The V gene is TRBV9, the J gene TRBJ2-7, with 7 bases identical to TRBD2. This CDR3 contains 14 residues. CDR1 and CDR2 (germline): SGDLS, YYNGEE. Trimming cost V 4 bases and J 0 bases; bases outside gene matches: 4. Supplemented by reference TRBV9 and TRBJ2-7, the full variable domain reads DSGVTQTPKHLITATGQRVTLRCSPRSGDLSVYWYQQSLDQGLQFLIQYYNGEERAKGNILERFSAQQFPDLHSELNLSSLELGDSALYFCASSLGGSSYEQYFGPGTRLTVT.

The rearrangement uses TRBV5-1 and TRBJ2-1; D call uncertain. The CDR3 totals 15 residues. V lost 0 bases and J 0 bases, leaving 7 bases between the germline ends. Germline V CDR1 and CDR2: SGHRS, YFSETQ. Written as DNA, the CDR3 is TGCGCCAGCAGCTTGGTAGAGAGCTCCTACAATGAGCAGTTCTTC. It translates to CASSLVESSYNEQFF.

This clone was picked up a small number of times. This chain links TRBV6-5 with TRBJ2-5; the D gene could be TRBD1 or TRBD2 (6 bases each). The CDR3 sequence is 15 residues long. Trimming took 5 bases from V and 1 from J, leaving 14 bases between them. Looked up from germline, CDR1 is MNHEY and CDR2 is SVGAGI. Here the CDR3 reads CASSGGQFFQETQYF. For the CDR3, the DNA is TGTGCCAGCAGTGGGGGGCAGTTCTTCCAAGAGACCCAGTACTTC.

The chain is built from TRBV19 and TRBJ1-1; D unresolved. From germline, CDR1 is LNHDA and CDR2 SQIVND (reference sequence). Trimming removed 8 bases at V and 0 bases at J, with 16 bases between. The CDR3 contains 15 residues. The CDR3 is CASQSIERVNTEAFF. DNA of the CDR3: TGTGCCAGTCAATCGATAGAACGGGTGAACACTGAAGCTTTCTTT.

The chain joins TRBV9 to TRBJ2-6, with D tentatively TRBD1 (6 bases). The CDR3 has 14 amino acids. From germline, CDR1 is SGDLS and CDR2 YYNGEE. The germline V and J ends were trimmed by 4 bases and 8 bases, with 13 bases remaining between them. The CDR3 coding sequence is TGTGCCAGCAGCCCATTGACAGGCTCCAACGTCCTGACTTTC. Translating gives CASSPLTGSNVLTF.

The chain couples TRBV11-2 to TRBJ1-4; D is unclear. CDR3 size: 17 residues. V was clipped by 1 base and J by 5 bases, with 17 bases between them. Germline V lookup: CDR1 SGHAT, CDR2 FQNNGV. CDR3: CASSLGRLGDKNEKLFF. The CDR3 coding sequence is TGTGCCAGCAGCTTAGGGCGTCTCGGGGATAAAAATGAAAAACTGTTTTTT. The variable domain in full, with the rest retrieved from reference TRBV11-2 and TRBJ1-4, is EAGVAQSPRYKIIEKRQSVAFWCNPISGHATLYWYQQILGQGPKLLIQFQNNGVVDDSQLPKDRFSAERLKGVDSTLKIQPAKLEDSAVYLCASSLGRLGDKNEKLFFGSGTQLSVL.

The chain joins TRBV29-1 to TRBJ2-1, with 9 bases lining up with TRBD2. The CDR3 has 16 amino acids. V trimming: 3 bases; J trimming: 0 bases; junction bases outside the gene matches: 6. Germline loops: CDR1 SQVTM, CDR2 ANQGSEA. CDR3: CSVEGLAGSSYNEQFF. DNA of the CDR3: TGCAGCGTTGAGGGTCTAGCGGGGAGCTCCTACAATGAGCAGTTCTTC.

The genes are TRBV27 and TRBJ2-2, with a possible D match to TRBD2 (5 bases). The CDR3 has 17 amino acids. Deletions cut 6 bases from V and 0 bases from J, with 17 bases between. Germline V gene sequence: CDR1 MNHEY, CDR2 SMNVEV (reference sequence). CDR3 residues: CASSPSVIATNTGELFF. CDR3 sequence (DNA): TGTGCCAGCAGCCCCAGCGTAATAGCGACGAACACCGGGGAGCTGTTTTTT.

The chain employs TRBV27 and TRBJ2-7; D not certain. Germline-derived CDR1 and CDR2 are MNHEY and SMNVEV (reference sequence). The V end was cut by 0 bases, the J end by 2 bases, with 8 bases between. The CDR3 totals 14 residues. The CDR3 nucleotides are TGTGCCAGCAGTTTATCGCCAGGTACCTACGAGCAGTACTTC. It is translated as CASSLSPGTYEQYF.

This chain connects TRBV4-2 to TRBJ1-2; 8 bases align to TRBD1. The CDR3 loop spans 14 amino acids. V lost 0 bases, J lost 7 bases, and 4 bases stayed unmatched. Germline values: CDR1 LGHNA, CDR2 YNFKEQ. CDR3 in amino acids: CASSQDLGQAGYTF. The DNA of the CDR3 is TGTGCCAGCAGCCAAGATCTGGGACAGGCTGGCTACACCTTC.